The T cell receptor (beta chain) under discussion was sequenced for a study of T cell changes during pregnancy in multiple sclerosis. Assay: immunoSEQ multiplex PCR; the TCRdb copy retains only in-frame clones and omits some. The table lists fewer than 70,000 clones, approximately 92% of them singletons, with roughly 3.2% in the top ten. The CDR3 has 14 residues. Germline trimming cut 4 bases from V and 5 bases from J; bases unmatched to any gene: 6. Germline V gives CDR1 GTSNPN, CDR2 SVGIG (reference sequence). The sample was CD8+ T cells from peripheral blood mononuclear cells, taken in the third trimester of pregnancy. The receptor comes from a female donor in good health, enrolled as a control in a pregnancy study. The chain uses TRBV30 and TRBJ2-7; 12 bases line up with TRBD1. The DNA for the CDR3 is TGTGCCTGGAACTCGGGACAGGGGGCCAACGAGCAGTACTTC. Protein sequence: CAWNSGQGANEQYF. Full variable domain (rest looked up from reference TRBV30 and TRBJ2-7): SQTIHQWPATLVQPVGSPLSLECTVEGTSNPNLYWYRQAAGRGLQLLFYSVGIGQISSEVPQNLSASRPQDRQFILSSKKLLLSDSGFYLCAWNSGQGANEQYFGPGTRLTVT.